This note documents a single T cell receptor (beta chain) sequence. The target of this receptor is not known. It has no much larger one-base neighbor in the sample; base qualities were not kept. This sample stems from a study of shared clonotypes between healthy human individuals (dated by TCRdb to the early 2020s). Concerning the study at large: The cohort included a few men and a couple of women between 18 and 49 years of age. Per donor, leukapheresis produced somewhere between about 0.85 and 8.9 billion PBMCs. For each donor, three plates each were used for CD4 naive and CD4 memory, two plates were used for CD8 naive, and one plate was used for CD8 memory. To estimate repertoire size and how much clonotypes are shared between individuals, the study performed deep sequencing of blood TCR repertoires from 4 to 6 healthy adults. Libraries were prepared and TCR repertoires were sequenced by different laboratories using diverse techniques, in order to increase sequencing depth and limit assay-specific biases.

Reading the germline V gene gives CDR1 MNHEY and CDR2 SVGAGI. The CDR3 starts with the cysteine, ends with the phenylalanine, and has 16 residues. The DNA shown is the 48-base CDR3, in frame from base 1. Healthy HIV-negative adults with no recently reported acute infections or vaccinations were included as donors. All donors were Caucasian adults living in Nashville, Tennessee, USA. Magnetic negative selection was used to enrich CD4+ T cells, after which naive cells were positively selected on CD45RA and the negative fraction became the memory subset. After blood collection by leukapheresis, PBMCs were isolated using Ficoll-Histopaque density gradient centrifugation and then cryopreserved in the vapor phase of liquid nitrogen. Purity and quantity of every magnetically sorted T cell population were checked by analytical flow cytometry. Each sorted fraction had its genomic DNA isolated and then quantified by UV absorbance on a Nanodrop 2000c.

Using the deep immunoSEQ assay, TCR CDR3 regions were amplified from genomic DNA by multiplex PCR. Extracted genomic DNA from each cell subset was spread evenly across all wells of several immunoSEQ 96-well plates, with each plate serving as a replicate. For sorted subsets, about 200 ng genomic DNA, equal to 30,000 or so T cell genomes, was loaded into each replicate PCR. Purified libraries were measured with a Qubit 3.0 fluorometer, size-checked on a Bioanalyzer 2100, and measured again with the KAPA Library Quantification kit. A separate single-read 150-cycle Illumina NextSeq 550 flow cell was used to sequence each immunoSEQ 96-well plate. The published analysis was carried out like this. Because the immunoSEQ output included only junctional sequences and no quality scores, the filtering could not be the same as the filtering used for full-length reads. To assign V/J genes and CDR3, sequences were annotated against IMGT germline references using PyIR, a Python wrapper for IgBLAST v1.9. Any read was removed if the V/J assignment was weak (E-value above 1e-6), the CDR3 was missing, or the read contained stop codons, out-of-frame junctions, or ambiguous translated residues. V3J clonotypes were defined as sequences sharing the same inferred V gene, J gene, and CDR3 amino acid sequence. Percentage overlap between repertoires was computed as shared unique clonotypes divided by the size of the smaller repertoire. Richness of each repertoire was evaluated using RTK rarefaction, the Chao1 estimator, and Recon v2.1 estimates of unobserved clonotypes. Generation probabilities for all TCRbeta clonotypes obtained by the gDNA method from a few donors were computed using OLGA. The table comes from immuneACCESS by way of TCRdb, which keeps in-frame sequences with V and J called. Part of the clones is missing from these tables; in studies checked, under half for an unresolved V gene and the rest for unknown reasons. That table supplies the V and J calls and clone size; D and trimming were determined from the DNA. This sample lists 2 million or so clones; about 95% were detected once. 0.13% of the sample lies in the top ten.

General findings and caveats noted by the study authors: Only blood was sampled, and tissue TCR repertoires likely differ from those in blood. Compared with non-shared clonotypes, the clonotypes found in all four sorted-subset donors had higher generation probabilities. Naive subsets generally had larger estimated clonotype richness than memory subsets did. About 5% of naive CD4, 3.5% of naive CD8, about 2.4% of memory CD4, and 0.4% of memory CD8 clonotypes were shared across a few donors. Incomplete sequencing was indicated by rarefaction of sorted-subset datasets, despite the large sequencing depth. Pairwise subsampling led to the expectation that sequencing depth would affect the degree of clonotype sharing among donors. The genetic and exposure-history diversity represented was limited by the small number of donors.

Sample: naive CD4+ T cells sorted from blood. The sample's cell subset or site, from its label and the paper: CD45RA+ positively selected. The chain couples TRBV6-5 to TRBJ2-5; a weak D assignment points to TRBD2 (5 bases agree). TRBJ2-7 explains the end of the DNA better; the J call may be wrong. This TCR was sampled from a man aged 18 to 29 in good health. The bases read TGTGCCAGCAGTTACGGTTCGCGGGCGGACTCCTACGAGCAGTACTTC. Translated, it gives CASSYGSRADSYEQYF.